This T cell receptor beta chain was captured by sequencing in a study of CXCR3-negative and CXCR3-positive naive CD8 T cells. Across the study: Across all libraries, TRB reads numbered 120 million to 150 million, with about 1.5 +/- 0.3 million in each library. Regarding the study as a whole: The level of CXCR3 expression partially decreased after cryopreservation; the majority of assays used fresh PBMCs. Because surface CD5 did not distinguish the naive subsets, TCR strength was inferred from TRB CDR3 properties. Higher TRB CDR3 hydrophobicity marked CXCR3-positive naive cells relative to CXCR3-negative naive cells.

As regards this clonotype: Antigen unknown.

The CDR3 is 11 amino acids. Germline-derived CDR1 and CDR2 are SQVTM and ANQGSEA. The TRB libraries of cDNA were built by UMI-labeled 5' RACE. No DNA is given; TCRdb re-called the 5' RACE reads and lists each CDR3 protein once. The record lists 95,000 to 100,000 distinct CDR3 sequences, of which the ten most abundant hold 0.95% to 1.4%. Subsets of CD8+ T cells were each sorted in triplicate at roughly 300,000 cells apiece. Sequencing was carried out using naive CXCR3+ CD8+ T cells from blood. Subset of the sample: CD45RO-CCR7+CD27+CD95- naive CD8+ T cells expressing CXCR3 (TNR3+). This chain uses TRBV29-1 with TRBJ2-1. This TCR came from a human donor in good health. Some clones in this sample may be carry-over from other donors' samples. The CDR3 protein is CSVEHYNEQFF.